The 26 T cell receptor beta chains listed next were all sequenced from one sample in a study of prognosis after radiotherapy for stage I lung cancer. From genomic DNA, TCR beta CDR3 was amplified by two-round multiplex PCR. Primers targeting each individual TRBV and TRBJ gene were applied in first-round PCR. From the multiplex PCR reads, TCRdb called clonotypes with MiXCR, one entry per CDR3 protein. The sample includes over 45,000 distinct CDR3 sequences, more than 25% seen only once; the top ten take around 8%. The sequences come from PBMCs, collected before or after stereotactic body radiation therapy (not recorded which). Source of these receptors: a donor over 45 with non-small cell lung cancer.

At least ten counts were recorded for this clonotype. The rearrangement joins TRBV2 to TRBJ1-3; D call uncertain. V dropped 5 bases and J dropped 4 bases, with 15 bases sitting between them. This CDR3 is 15 amino acids long. Germline V gene data show CDR1 as SNHLY and CDR2 as FYNNEI. CDR3: CASSTEGGLGNTIYF. CDR3 DNA: TGTGCCAGCAGTACGGAAGGCGGGCTAGGAAACACCATATATTTT.

About this clonotype: This clone may be a read error of a much larger clone one base away. The chain combines TRBV20-1 with TRBJ1-4; 8 nucleotides match TRBD1. From germline, CDR1 is DFQATT and CDR2 SNEGSKA (reference sequence). The CDR3 is 13 amino acids. The CDR3 DNA sequence: TGCAGTGCTAGAGCGGGACAGGTGGAAAGACTGTTTTTT. Translated, it gives CSARAGQVERLFF.

As to this clonotype: This may come from a read error, since a much larger clone is one base off. The conserved phenylalanine or tryptophan normally closing the CDR3 is absent here, so this likely arose from a read error. The chain links TRBV5-1 to TRBJ1-1; 9 bases map to TRBD1. J gave up 5 bases and V 4 bases, and 12 bases lay outside the gene matches. CDR3 length: 16 residues. Germline values: CDR1 SGHRS, CDR2 YFSETQ. The DNA for the CDR3 is TGCGCCAGCAGCGCGCACAGGGGGCGCGGGGGTACTGAAGCTTTCTCT. It yields the protein CASSAHRGRGGTEAFS.

Points on this clonotype: A much larger clone sits a single nucleotide away, making a read error possible. The chain is built from TRBV3-1 and TRBJ2-6; D remains ambiguous. CDR3 size: 12 residues. Looked up from germline, CDR1 is LGHDT and CDR2 is YNNKEL (reference sequence). The CDR3 DNA follows: TGTGGCAGCACCTCTGGGGCCAACGTCCTGACTTTC. Residues: CGSTSGANVLTF.

This clonotype was seen at least ten times. V and J are TRBV20-1 and TRBJ1-1; 7 bases map to TRBD1. J lost 0 bases, V lost 2 bases, and 6 bases had no gene match. The CDR3 is 15 residues long. Germline values: CDR1 DFQATT, CDR2 SNEGSKA (reference sequence). The CDR3: CSARRTGAVNTEAFF. The CDR3 bases are TGCAGTGCTAGACGAACAGGGGCTGTGAACACTGAAGCTTTCTTT.

This clonotype was seen many times. This chain links TRBV5-1 with TRBJ2-5; the match to TRBD2 covers 11 bases. Germline-derived CDR1 and CDR2 are SGHRS and YFSETQ. With 2 bases clipped from V and 1 base from J, the junction kept 4 bases outside the gene matches. The CDR3 consists of 16 residues. CDR3 sequence (DNA): TGCGCCAGCAGCTTCGCACTAGCGGGGGCCCAAGAGACCCAGTACTTC. Residues: CASSFALAGAQETQYF.

This clonotype was observed at least ten times. V usage is TRBV10-3 and J usage is TRBJ1-2; D is unclear. CDR3 length equals 13 residues. Looked up from germline, CDR1 is ENHRY and CDR2 is SYGVKD. V was pared by 6 bases and J by 2 bases, with 10 bases between. CDR3 coding DNA: TGTGCCATCAGGGAAGGACGGAACTATGGCTACACCTTC. It encodes CAIREGRNYGYTF.

This clonotype was seen repeatedly, ten times or more. The chain links TRBV4-3 to TRBJ1-3, with a weak D call TRBD1 (6 bases). V was cut by 0 bases and J by 7 bases, with 16 bases left in between. The CDR3 spans 16 residues. CDR1 and CDR2 from the germline V gene are LGHNA and YSLEER. CDR3 amino acids: CASSQEGPGGGNTIYF. As DNA, the CDR3 is TGCGCCAGCAGCCAAGAAGGGCCAGGAGGGGGGAACACCATATATTTT.

Only a few counts were recorded for this clonotype. A far larger clone differs by one base, so this is likely a read error. The rearrangement joins TRBV6-9 to TRBJ2-1; no clear D gene. Germline CDR1 is MNHGY and CDR2 is SVAAGI. This CDR3 region has 15 residues. V was pared by 3 bases and J by 0 bases, with 9 bases between. CDR3 sequence reads: CASSYSFGSYNEQFF. CDR3 sequence (DNA): TGTGCCAGCAGTTACTCTTTTGGCTCCTACAATGAGCAGTTCTTC.

This clonotype has just a few counts. A read error is possible here, since a much larger clone lies one base away. The chain is built from TRBV7-2 and TRBJ1-6; D ambiguous. V was pared by 6 bases and J by 11 bases, with 14 bases between. CDR3 size: 13 residues. CDR1 is SGHTA, CDR2 FQGNSA, per germline. The CDR3 nucleotides read TGTGCCAGCAGTCGCGAACCGAATCCACCCCTCCACTTT. Its protein product is CASSREPNPPLHF. The whole variable domain, filled in from reference TRBV7-2 and TRBJ1-6, reads GAGVSQSPSNKVTEKGKDVELRCDPISGHTALYWYRQSLGQGLEFLIYFQGNSAPDKSGLPSDRFSAERTGGSVSTLTIQRTQQEDSAVYLCASSREPNPPLHFGNGTRLTVT.

By its share, this clonotype is large. This chain uses TRBV14 with TRBJ2-7, with D tentatively TRBD1 (6 bases). The length of the CDR3 is 13 residues. Between the trimmed V and J ends, which lost 5 bases and 1 base, there was a span of 9 bases. CDR1 is SGHDN and CDR2 is FVKESK in the germline V gene. The CDR3 region has the DNA TGTGCCAGCAGCTATCAGGGGTCCTACGAGCAGTACTTC. Translated, it gives CASSYQGSYEQYF. Full variable domain (outside the CDR3, taken from reference TRBV14 and TRBJ2-7): EAGVTQFPSHSVIEKGQTVTLRCDPISGHDNLYWYRRVMGKEIKFLLHFVKESKQDESGMPNNRFLAERTGGTYSTLKVQPAELEDSGVYFCASSYQGSYEQYFGPGTRLTVT.

This clonotype was counted at least ten times. The chain couples TRBV5-6 to TRBJ1-4; D is possibly TRBD1 (6 bases). This CDR3 has 14 residues. Trimming took off 1 base at V and 5 bases at J, with 9 bases between the two ends. Germline CDR1 SGHDT, CDR2 YYEEEE. The DNA for the CDR3 is TGTGCCAGCAGCTTGTGGGGGGCAAATGAAAAACTGTTTTTT. Protein sequence: CASSLWGANEKLFF.

This clonotype has at least ten counts. The V and J genes are TRBV12-3 or TRBV12-4 and TRBJ1-5; no reliable D call. This CDR3 has 12 residues. The V and J ends lost 4 bases and 6 bases respectively, with 7 bases between them. This chain's CDR3 is CASSSGSQPQHF. CDR3 nucleotides: TGTGCCAGCAGTTCGGGGAGTCAGCCCCAGCATTTT.

This clonotype was seen ten or more times. The V gene is TRBV20-1, the J gene TRBJ1-2, with D tentatively TRBD1 (6 bases). Between the trimmed V and J ends, which lost 5 bases and 5 bases, there was a span of 18 bases. CDR3 size: 14 residues. CDR1 is DFQATT and CDR2 is SNEGSKA in the germline V gene (reference sequence). The CDR3 DNA sequence: TGCAGTGCTTACCGGGACAAAGAAATTTATGGCTACACCTTC. It encodes CSAYRDKEIYGYTF.

This clonotype was observed many times. The rearrangement uses TRBV19 and TRBJ2-7; D is perhaps TRBD1 (6 bases). V was shortened by 4 bases and J by 0 bases, with 10 bases between the two germline ends. There are 14 residues in the CDR3. Germline loops: CDR1 LNHDA, CDR2 SQIVND (reference sequence). The CDR3 nucleotides read TGTGCCAGTAGTACGAGGGGGAGCTCCTACGAGCAGTACTTC. It specifies CASSTRGSSYEQYF.

Details on this clonotype: The likely explanation is a read error, given a far larger clone one base away. The chain uses TRBV6-4 and TRBJ1-2, with TRBD1 matching over 12 bases. The CDR3 spans 17 residues. Germline V CDR1 and CDR2: MRHNA, SNTAGT. V lost 7 bases to trimming and J lost 4 bases; unmatched junction nucleotides: 13. CDR3 sequence reads: CASKSGTGGTLGYGYTF. CDR3 DNA sequence: TGTGCCAGCAAATCCGGGACAGGGGGCACACTGGGCTATGGCTACACCTTC.

Concerning this clonotype itself: This sequence is one base from a far larger clone and is likely a read error. The CDR3 DNA reads TGTGCCAGCAGTGTGTTGAACACCGGGGATCTGTTTTTT. This gives the protein CASSVLNTGDLFF. J is TRBJ2-2 and V is TRBV6-2 or TRBV6-3; the D gene is possibly TRBD2 (5 bases). The CDR3 consists of 13 residues. CDR1 is MNHEY, CDR2 SVGEGT, per germline.

This clonotype was found many times. The CDR3 bases are TGTGCCAGCAGCCCGACCTGGGGGAGTGAAGCTTTCTTT. Translated: CASSPTWGSEAFF. V and J are TRBV6-1 and TRBJ1-1; D possibly corresponds to TRBD1 (5 bases). CDR3 length equals 13 residues. The V gene lost 6 bases and the J gene lost 7 bases, with 15 bases spanning the gap. Germline V lookup: CDR1 MNHNS, CDR2 SASEGT.

In this sample, this clonotype turned up many times. J is TRBJ2-3 and V is TRBV7-3; 13 nucleotides align to TRBD2. J lost 4 bases, V lost 4 bases, and 5 bases had no gene match. Germline V lookup: CDR1 SGHTA, CDR2 FQGTGA. This CDR3 is 16 amino acids long. CDR3 nucleotides: TGTGCCAGCAGCTGGGGACTAGCGGGGTTGCCAGATACGCAGTATTTT. The encoded protein is CASSWGLAGLPDTQYF.

V is TRBV29-1 and J is TRBJ2-3; 15 nucleotides agree with TRBD2. The ends lost 6 bases at V and 3 bases at J; junction bases unmatched: 4. The CDR3 is 15 amino acids. From germline, CDR1 is SQVTM and CDR2 ANQGSEA. The CDR3: CSVTGLAGGTDTQYF. Written as DNA, the CDR3 is TGCAGCGTGACGGGACTAGCGGGGGGAACAGATACGCAGTATTTT.

The CDR3 here is CASSGVSGWTGELFF. The DNA for the CDR3 is TGTGCCAGTAGTGGAGTGTCGGGTTGGACCGGGGAGCTGTTTTTT. J is TRBJ2-2 and V is TRBV19; no clear D gene. This CDR3 spans 15 amino acids. V lost 5 bases and J 5 bases, leaving 15 bases between the germline ends. CDR1 and CDR2 (germline): LNHDA, SQIVND (reference sequence).

This clonotype was counted many times. The V and J genes are TRBV3-1 and TRBJ1-6, with D unresolved. Germline lookup yields CDR1 LGHDT and CDR2 YNNKEL (reference sequence). V was trimmed by 0 bases and J by 5 bases, leaving 8 bases between them. There are 15 residues in the CDR3. This chain's CDR3 is CASSQDVGNNSPLHF. In DNA, the CDR3 is TGTGCCAGCAGCCAAGATGTTGGCAATAATTCACCCCTCCACTTT. The full variable domain, completed using reference TRBV3-1 and TRBJ1-6, is DTAVSQTPKYLVTQMGNDKSIKCEQNLGHDTMYWYKQDSKKFLKIMFSYNNKELIINETVPNRFSPKSPDKAHLNLHINSLELGDSAVYFCASSQDVGNNSPLHFGNGTRLTVT.

This clonotype showed up many times. The chain combines TRBV7-2 with TRBJ1-5, with TRBD1 as a possible D gene (6 bases). Germline loops: CDR1 SGHTA, CDR2 FQGNSA. The CDR3 has 14 residues. Trimming cost V 3 bases and J 4 bases, with 10 bases left between them. CDR3 protein: CASSFGTPNQPQHF. In DNA, the CDR3 is TGTGCCAGCAGCTTTGGGACACCGAATCAGCCCCAGCATTTT. The whole variable domain, filled in from reference TRBV7-2 and TRBJ1-5, reads GAGVSQSPSNKVTEKGKDVELRCDPISGHTALYWYRQSLGQGLEFLIYFQGNSAPDKSGLPSDRFSAERTGGSVSTLTIQRTQQEDSAVYLCASSFGTPNQPQHFGDGTRLSIL.

The genes are TRBV20-1 and TRBJ1-3, with 7 bases aligning to TRBD1. The V gene end was trimmed by 7 bases and the J gene end by 3 bases; junction bases not matched to a gene: 6. CDR3 length: 13 amino acids. The germline CDR1 and CDR2 sequences are DFQATT and SNEGSKA (reference sequence). In nucleotides, the CDR3 is TGCAGTGTGGACAGGAGGAATGGAAACACCATATATTTT. Protein sequence: CSVDRRNGNTIYF.

On this clonotype: This likely traces to a read error, being one base from a far larger clone. The J gene is TRBJ1-2, the V gene TRBV6-9, with TRBD1 as a possible D gene (5 bases). CDR3 length equals 16 residues. Trimming shortened V by 5 bases and J by 7 bases, and 23 bases separated the two germline ends. In germline, CDR1 is MNHGY, CDR2 SVAAGI. Here the CDR3 reads CASSDTSKRGVGGYTF. Written as DNA, the CDR3 is TGTGCCAGCAGTGACACGTCGAAACGGGGGGTCGGTGGCTACACCTTC.

This clonotype was picked up many times. V usage is TRBV12-3 or TRBV12-4 and J usage is TRBJ2-1; D is possibly TRBD2 (7 bases). The CDR3 has 17 residues. Trimming stripped 4 bases from V and 2 bases from J, with 18 bases between. Here the CDR3 reads CASSSMARGAAYNEQFF. The CDR3 DNA is TGTGCCAGCAGTTCGATGGCTCGGGGGGCCGCCTACAATGAGCAGTTCTTC.